This record looks at one T cell receptor (beta chain) sequence and its context. Antigen: not known. Researchers ran the PCR with 60 Vbeta and 13 Jbeta primers. Assay: immunoSEQ multiplex PCR; the TCRdb copy retains only in-frame clones and omits some. The sample lists 100,000 to 150,000 clones, roughly four fifths occurring once. The data were taken from a study of cytomegalovirus exposure and HLA in healthy donors. The CDR3 is 15 amino acids. V shed 3 bases and J shed 0 bases, with 11 bases lying between them. The germline CDR1 and CDR2 sequences are SGHTA and FQGNSA. Study-level points and caveats: The only immune exposure information that was available was CMV serostatus. Sequencing likely generated an artifact that appeared as a cluster of highly shared sequence variants. Later findings reportedly placed an Asian-associated ancestry cluster below the roughly 660-donor mean for N-insertions. Common viral pathogens (according to a later analysis) appeared linked to several of the most significant clusters.

Sequenced material: PBMCs. The sequence derives from a boy between 5 and 17 years old in good health and CMV-seronegative. This rearrangement joins TRBV7-2 to TRBJ2-5; D ambiguous. CDR3 region: CASSFPPRNQETQYF. CDR3 DNA: TGTGCCAGCAGCTTTCCCCCCAGAAACCAAGAGACCCAGTACTTC. Together with reference TRBV7-2 and TRBJ2-5, the CDR3 gives the full variable domain: GAGVSQSPSNKVTEKGKDVELRCDPISGHTALYWYRQSLGQGLEFLIYFQGNSAPDKSGLPSDRFSAERTGGSVSTLTIQRTQQEDSAVYLCASSFPPRNQETQYFGPGTRLLVL.